This T cell receptor (beta chain) was profiled in a study of shared clonotypes between healthy human individuals. Study conclusions and caveats: It was only blood that was sampled, and tissue repertoires likely differ.

Turning to this clone: The antigen is unknown.

In replicate PCRs of sorted subsets, 150 to 200 ng DNA, approximately 32,000 T cell genomes, was used. The table came from immunoSEQ multiplex PCR; TCRdb's copy has only in-frame clones and leaves some out. The sample carries some 1 million clones, 60% to 80% recorded once. Sequencing input: memory CD4+ T cells sorted from blood. Stated subset: CD45RA-negative fraction. The sequence derives from a man younger than 30 in good health.

The CDR3 nucleotides are TGTGCCAGCAGCGGACGGACAGGGGCGACGGGGGCCAAAAACATTCAGTACTTC. Translation: CASSGRTGATGAKNIQYF. The rearrangement links TRBV2 to TRBJ2-4, with 9 bases identical to TRBD1. The CDR3 is made up of 18 amino acids. V trimming: 6 bases; J trimming: 1 base; junction bases outside the gene matches: 13. Germline values: CDR1 SNHLY, CDR2 FYNNEI.